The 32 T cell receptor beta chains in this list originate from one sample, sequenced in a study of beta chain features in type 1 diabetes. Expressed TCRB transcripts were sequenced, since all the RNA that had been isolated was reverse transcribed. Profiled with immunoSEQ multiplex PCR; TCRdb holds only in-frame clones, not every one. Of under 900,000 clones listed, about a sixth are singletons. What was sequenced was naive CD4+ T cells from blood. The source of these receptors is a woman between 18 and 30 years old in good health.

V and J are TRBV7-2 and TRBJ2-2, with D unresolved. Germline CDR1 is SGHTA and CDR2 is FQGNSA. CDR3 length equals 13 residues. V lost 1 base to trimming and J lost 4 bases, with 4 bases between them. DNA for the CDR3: TGTGCCAGCAGCTTAGTTTCCACCGGGGAGCTGTTTTTT. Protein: CASSLVSTGELFF.

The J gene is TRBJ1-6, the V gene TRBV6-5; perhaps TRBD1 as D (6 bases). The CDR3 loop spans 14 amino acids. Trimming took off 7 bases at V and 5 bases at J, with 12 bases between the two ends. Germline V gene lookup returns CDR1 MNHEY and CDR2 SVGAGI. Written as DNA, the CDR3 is TGTGCCAGCACCCGACAGGCCCATAATTCACCCCTCCACTTT. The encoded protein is CASTRQAHNSPLHF.

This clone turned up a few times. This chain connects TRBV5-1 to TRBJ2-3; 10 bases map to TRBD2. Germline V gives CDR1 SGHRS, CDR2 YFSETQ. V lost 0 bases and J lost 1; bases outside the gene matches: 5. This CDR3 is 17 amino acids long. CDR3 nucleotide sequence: TGCGCCAGCAGCTTGGCCCCTCTAGCGGGAGGCACAGATACGCAGTATTTT. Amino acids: CASSLAPLAGGTDTQYF.

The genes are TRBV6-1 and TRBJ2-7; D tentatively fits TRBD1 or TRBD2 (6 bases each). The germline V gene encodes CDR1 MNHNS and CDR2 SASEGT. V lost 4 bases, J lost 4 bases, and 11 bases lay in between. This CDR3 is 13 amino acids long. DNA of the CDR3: TGTGCCAGCAGTGCGGGGGCCCGTTACGAGCAGTACTTC. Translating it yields CASSAGARYEQYF.

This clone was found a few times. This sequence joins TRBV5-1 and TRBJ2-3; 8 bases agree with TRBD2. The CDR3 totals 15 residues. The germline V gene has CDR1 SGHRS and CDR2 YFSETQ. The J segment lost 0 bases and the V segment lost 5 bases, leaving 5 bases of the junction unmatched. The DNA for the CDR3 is TGCGCCAGCAGTATAGCGGGGTTGAGCACAGATACGCAGTATTTT. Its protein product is CASSIAGLSTDTQYF.

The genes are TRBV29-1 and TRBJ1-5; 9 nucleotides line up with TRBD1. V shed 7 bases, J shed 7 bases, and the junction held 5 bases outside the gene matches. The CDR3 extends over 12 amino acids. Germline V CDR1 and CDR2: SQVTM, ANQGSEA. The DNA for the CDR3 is TGCAGCGCCAGACAGGGGGACCAGCCCCAGCATTTT. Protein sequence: CSARQGDQPQHF.

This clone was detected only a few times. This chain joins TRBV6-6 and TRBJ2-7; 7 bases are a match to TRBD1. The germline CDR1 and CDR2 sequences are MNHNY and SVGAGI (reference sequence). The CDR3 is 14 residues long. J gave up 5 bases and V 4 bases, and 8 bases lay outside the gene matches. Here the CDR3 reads CASSLTGWKDEQYF. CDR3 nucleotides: TGTGCCAGCAGTTTGACAGGGTGGAAGGACGAGCAGTACTTC.

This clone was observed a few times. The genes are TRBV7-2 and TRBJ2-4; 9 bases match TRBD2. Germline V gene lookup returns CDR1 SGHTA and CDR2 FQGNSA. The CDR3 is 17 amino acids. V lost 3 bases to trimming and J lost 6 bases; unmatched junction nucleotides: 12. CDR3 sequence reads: CASSFISSGSRGNIQYF. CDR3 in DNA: TGTGCCAGCAGCTTTATCAGTAGCGGGAGTAGGGGAAACATTCAGTACTTC.

In nucleotides, the CDR3 is TGTGCCAGCAGCTTGGGTAGGCTAGCGGGCCAAAGCACAGATACGCAGTATTTT. It codes for CASSLGRLAGQSTDTQYF. The V call is TRBV7-2, the J call TRBJ2-3, with 8 bases aligning to TRBD2. The CDR3 sequence is 18 residues long. Germline V gene lookup returns CDR1 SGHTA and CDR2 FQGNSA. The ends lost 3 bases at V and 0 bases at J; junction bases unmatched: 11.

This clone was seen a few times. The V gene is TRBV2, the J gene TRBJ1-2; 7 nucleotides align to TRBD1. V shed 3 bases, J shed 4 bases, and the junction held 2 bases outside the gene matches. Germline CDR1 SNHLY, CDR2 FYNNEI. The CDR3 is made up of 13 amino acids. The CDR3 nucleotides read TGTGCCAGCAGTGATACAGGGGTCTATGGCTACACCTTC. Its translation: CASSDTGVYGYTF.

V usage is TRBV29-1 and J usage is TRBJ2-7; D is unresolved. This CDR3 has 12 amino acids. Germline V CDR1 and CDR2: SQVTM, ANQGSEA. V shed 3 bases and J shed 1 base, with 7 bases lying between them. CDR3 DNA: TGCAGCGTTGAGAAGGATTCCTACGAGCAGTACTTC. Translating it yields CSVEKDSYEQYF.

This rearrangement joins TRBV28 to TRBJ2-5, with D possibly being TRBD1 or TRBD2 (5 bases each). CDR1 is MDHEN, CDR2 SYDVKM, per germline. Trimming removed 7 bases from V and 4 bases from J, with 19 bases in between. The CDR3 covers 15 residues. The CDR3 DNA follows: TGTGCCAGCAATCGAGGGCAGGGTTTTCCAGAGACCCAGTACTTC. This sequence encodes CASNRGQGFPETQYF. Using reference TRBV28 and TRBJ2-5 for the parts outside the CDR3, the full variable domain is DVKVTQSSRYLVKRTGEKVFLECVQDMDHENMFWYRQDPGLGLRLIYFSYDVKMKEKGDIPEGYSVSREKKERFSLILESASTNQTSMYLCASNRGQGFPETQYFGPGTRLLVL.

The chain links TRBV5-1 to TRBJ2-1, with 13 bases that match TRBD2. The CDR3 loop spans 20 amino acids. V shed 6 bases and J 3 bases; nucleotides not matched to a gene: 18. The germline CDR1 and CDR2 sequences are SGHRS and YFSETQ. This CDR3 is CASTHPSRTSGRSIYNEQFF. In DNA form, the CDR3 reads TGCGCCAGCACCCACCCCAGCCGGACTAGCGGGAGATCGATCTACAATGAGCAGTTCTTC.

CDR3 sequence reads: CASRNGTSTDTQYF. The CDR3 DNA reads as TGCGCCAGCAGGAACGGGACTAGCACAGATACGCAGTATTTT. The V and J genes are TRBV5-1 and TRBJ2-3, with a weak D call TRBD2 (6 bases). This CDR3 spans 14 amino acids. V lost 5 bases and J lost 0, with 10 bases in between. Per the germline V gene, CDR1 is SGHRS and CDR2 is YFSETQ. Supplemented by reference TRBV5-1 and TRBJ2-3, the full variable domain reads KAGVTQTPRYLIKTRGQQVTLSCSPISGHRSVSWYQQTPGQGLQFLFEYFSETQRNKGNFPGRFSGRQFSNSRSEMNVSTLELGDSALYLCASRNGTSTDTQYFGPGTRLTVL.

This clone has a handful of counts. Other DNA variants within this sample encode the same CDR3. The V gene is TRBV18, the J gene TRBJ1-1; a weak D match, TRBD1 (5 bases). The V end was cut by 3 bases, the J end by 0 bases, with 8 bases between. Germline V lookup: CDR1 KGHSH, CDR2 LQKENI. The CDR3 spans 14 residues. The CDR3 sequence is CASSPGTVNTEAFF. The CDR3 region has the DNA TGTGCCAGCTCACCCGGGACGGTGAACACTGAAGCTTTCTTT.

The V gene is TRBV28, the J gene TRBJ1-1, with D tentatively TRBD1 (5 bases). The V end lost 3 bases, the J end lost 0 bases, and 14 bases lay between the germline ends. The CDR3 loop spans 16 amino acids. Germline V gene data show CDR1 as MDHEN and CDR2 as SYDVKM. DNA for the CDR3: TGTGCCAGCAGTTTGGTCAGGGAGCTAATGAACACTGAAGCTTTCTTT. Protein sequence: CASSLVRELMNTEAFF.

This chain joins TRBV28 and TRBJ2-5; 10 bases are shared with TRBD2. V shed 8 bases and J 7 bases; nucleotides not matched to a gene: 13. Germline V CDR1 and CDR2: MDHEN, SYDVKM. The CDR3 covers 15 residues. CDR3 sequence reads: CASSRLAGPVATQYF. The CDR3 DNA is TGTGCCAGCTCTAGACTAGCGGGCCCCGTTGCGACCCAGTACTTC.

CDR3 region: CASRRTGHLGPEAFF. The CDR3 DNA follows: TGTGCCAGCAGAAGGACGGGACACCTCGGCCCTGAAGCTTTCTTT. The chain has TRBV28 and TRBJ1-1, with a weak D call TRBD1 (6 bases). Trimming pared 6 bases from V and 6 bases from J, leaving 20 bases between. Germline CDR1 is MDHEN and CDR2 is SYDVKM. This CDR3 is 15 amino acids long.

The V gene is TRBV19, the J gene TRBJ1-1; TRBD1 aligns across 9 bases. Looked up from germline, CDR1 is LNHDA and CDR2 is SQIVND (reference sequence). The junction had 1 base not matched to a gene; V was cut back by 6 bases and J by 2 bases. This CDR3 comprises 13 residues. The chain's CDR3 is CASRDRGNTEAFF. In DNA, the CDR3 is TGTGCCAGTAGGGACAGGGGAAACACTGAAGCTTTCTTT. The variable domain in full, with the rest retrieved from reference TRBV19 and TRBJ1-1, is DGGITQSPKYLFRKEGQNVTLSCEQNLNHDAMYWYRQDPGQGLRLIYYSQIVNDFQKGDIAEGYSVSREKKESFPLTVTSAQKNPTAFYLCASRDRGNTEAFFGQGTRLTVV.

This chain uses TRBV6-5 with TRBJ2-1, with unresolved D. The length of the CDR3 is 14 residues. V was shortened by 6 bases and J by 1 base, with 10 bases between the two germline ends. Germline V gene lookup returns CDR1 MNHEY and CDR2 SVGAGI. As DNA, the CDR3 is TGTGCCAGCAGATCGGGTTTTTCCTACAATGAGCAGTTCTTC. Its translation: CASRSGFSYNEQFF.

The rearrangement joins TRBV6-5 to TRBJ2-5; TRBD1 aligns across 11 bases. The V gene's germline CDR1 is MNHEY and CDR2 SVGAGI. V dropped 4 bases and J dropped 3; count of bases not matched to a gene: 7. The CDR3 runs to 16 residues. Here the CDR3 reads CASSSPGQGVEETQYF. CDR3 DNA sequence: TGTGCCAGCAGTTCACCGGGACAGGGGGTCGAAGAGACCCAGTACTTC.

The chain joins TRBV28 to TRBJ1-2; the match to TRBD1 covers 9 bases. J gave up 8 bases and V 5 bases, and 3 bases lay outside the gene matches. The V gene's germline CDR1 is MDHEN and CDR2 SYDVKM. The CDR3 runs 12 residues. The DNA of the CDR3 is TGTGCCAGCAGTCGGACAGGGGTCGGCTACACCTTC. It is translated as CASSRTGVGYTF.

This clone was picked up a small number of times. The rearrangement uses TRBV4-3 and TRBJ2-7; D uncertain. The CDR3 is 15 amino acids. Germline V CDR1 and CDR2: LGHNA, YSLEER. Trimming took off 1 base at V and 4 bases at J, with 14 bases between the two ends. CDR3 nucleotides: TGCGCCAGCAGCCAAGGATGGGGTGGAAGGTACGAGCAGTACTTC. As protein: CASSQGWGGRYEQYF.

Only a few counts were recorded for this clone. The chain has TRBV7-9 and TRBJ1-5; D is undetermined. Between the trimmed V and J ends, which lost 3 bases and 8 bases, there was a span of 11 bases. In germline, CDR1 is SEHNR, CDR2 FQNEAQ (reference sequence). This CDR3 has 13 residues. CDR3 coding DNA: TGTGCCAGCAGCTTTTCTGCTAGGGAGCCCCAGCATTTT. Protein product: CASSFSAREPQHF.

The CDR3 is CASSRTGTGDVSNQPQHF. The CDR3 nucleotides are TGTGCCAGCTCACGCACCGGGACAGGGGACGTTAGCAATCAGCCCCAGCATTTT. This chain joins TRBV18 and TRBJ1-5; TRBD1 aligns across 10 bases. CDR1 is KGHSH and CDR2 is LQKENI in the germline V gene. Unmatched junction bases numbered 9, after V lost 4 bases and J lost 0 bases. CDR3 length equals 18 residues.

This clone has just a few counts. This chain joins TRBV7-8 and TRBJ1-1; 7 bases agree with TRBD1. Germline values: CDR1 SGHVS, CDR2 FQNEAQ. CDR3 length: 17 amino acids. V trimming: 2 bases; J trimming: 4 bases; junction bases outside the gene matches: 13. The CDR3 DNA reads TGTGCCAGCAGCTTAAGGGTCAGGGGGAGAGAGATCACTGAAGCTTTCTTT. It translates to CASSLRVRGREITEAFF.

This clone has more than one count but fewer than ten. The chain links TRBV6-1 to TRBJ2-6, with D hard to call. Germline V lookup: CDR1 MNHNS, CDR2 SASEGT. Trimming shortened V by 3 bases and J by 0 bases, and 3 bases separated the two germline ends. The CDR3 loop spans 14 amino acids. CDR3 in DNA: TGTGCCAGCAGTGAGATCTCTGGGGCCAACGTCCTGACTTTC. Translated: CASSEISGANVLTF.

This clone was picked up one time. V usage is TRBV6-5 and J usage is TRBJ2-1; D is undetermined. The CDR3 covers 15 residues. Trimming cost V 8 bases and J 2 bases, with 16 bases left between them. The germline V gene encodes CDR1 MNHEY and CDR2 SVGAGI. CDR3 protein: CASFPRHGAYNEQFF. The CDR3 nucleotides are TGTGCCAGCTTTCCCCGTCATGGGGCCTACAATGAGCAGTTCTTC.

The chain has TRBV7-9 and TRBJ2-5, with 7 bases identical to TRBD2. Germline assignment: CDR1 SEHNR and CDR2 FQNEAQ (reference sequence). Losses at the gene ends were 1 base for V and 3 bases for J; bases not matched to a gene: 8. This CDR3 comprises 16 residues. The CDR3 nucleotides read TGTGCCAGCAGCTTAGGGTTAAGGGCGGGAGAAGAGACCCAGTACTTC. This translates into CASSLGLRAGEETQYF. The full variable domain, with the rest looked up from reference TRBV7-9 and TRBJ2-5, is DTGVSQNPRHKITKRGQNVTFRCDPISEHNRLYWYRQTLGQGPEFLTYFQNEAQLEKSRLLSDRFSAERPKGSFSTLEIQRTEQGDSAMYLCASSLGLRAGEETQYFGPGTRLLVL.

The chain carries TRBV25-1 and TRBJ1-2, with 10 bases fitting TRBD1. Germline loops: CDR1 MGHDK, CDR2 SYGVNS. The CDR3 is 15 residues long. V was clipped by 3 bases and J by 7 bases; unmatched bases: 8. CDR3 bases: TGTGCCAGCAGTGACCTGGGACAGGGGAGCGGTGGCTACACCTTC. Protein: CASSDLGQGSGGYTF.

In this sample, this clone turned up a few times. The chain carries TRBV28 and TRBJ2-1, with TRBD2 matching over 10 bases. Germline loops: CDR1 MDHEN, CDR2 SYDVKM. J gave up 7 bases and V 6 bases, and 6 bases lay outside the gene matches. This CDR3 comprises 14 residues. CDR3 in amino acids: CASRRNSGRNEQFF. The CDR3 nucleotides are TGTGCCAGCAGACGGAATAGCGGGAGGAATGAGCAGTTCTTC. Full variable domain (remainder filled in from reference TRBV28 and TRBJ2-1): DVKVTQSSRYLVKRTGEKVFLECVQDMDHENMFWYRQDPGLGLRLIYFSYDVKMKEKGDIPEGYSVSREKKERFSLILESASTNQTSMYLCASRRNSGRNEQFFGPGTRLTVL.

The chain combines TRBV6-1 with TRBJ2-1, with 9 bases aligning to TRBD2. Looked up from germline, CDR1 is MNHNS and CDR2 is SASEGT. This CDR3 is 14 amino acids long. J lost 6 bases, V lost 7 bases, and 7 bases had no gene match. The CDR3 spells CASTTLAGPNEQFF. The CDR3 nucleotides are TGTGCCAGCACAACACTAGCGGGTCCCAATGAGCAGTTCTTC.